A single sample is the source of the 29 T cell receptor beta chains below, sequenced in a study of early T cells in non-severe SARS-CoV-2 infection. TCRdb re-called the 5' RACE reads through MiXCR, storing one row per CDR3 protein. The table has tens of thousands of distinct CDR3 sequences, over 15% seen once. The sample consisted of whole blood, taken at baseline. These receptors all stem from an adult who was a healthcare worker with PCR-confirmed SARS-CoV-2 infection or an uninfected control (not recorded which).

The genes are TRBV7-9 and TRBJ2-2; no firm D call. Trimming left V 5 bases short and J 9 bases short, with 7 bases between. The V gene's germline CDR1 is SEHNR and CDR2 FQNEAQ (reference sequence). CDR3 size: 11 residues. The CDR3 protein is CASSPVRELFF. DNA for the CDR3: TGTGCCAGCAGCCCCGTCCGGGAGCTGTTTTTT. Supplemented by reference TRBV7-9 and TRBJ2-2, the full variable domain reads DTGVSQNPRHKITKRGQNVTFRCDPISEHNRLYWYRQTLGQGPEFLTYFQNEAQLEKSRLLSDRFSAERPKGSFSTLEIQRTEQGDSAMYLCASSPVRELFFGEGSRLTVL.

There are a few counts of this clonotype. CDR3 amino acids: CASSLGRGLNEKLFF. Here the CDR3 DNA reads TGTGCCAGCAGTCTAGGGAGGGGGCTAAATGAAAAACTGTTTTTT. The genes are TRBV7-7 and TRBJ1-4; 7 bases fit TRBD1. V shed 6 bases and J 5 bases; nucleotides not matched to a gene: 9. Germline lookup yields CDR1 SSHAT and CDR2 FNYEAQ (reference sequence). CDR3 length: 15 residues. Full variable domain (remainder filled in from reference TRBV7-7 and TRBJ1-4): GAGVSQSPRYKVTKRGQDVTLRCDPISSHATLYWYQQALGQGPEFLTYFNYEAQPDKSGLPSDRFSAERPEGSISTLTIQRTEQRDSAMYRCASSLGRGLNEKLFFGSGTQLSVL.

There are many counts of this clonotype. V and J are TRBV28 and TRBJ1-2; 7 bases line up with TRBD1. Germline V gene lookup returns CDR1 MDHEN and CDR2 SYDVKM. The length of the CDR3 is 15 residues. V was pared by 5 bases and J by 6 bases, with 12 bases of the junction left unmatched. CDR3 loop: CASSVRQGGGHGYTF. As DNA, the CDR3 is TGTGCCAGCAGTGTAAGACAGGGAGGTGGTCATGGCTACACCTTC.

Only one count was recorded for this clonotype. The V and J genes are TRBV7-8 and TRBJ1-3; TRBD1 matches at 7 bases. The CDR3 sequence is 15 residues long. J lost 3 bases, V lost 1 base, and 3 bases had no gene match. The germline gives CDR1 SGHVS, CDR2 FQNEAQ. The CDR3 nucleotides read TGTGCCAGCAGCTTAGGCAGGGGGATTGGAAACACCATATATTTT. This gives the protein CASSLGRGIGNTIYF.

This chain's CDR3 is CASRGDRGHEQYF. The CDR3 coding sequence is TGTGCCAGCAGAGGGGACAGGGGGCACGAGCAGTACTTC. The J gene is TRBJ2-7, the V gene TRBV2, with TRBD1 identical over 12 bases. Germline V gene lookup returns CDR1 SNHLY and CDR2 FYNNEI. The CDR3 contains 13 residues. V gave up 6 bases and J gave up 5 bases; unmatched junction bases: 2.

The chain combines TRBV4-1 with TRBJ1-3; D is perhaps TRBD1 (6 bases). The CDR3 loop spans 15 amino acids. Trimming left V 4 bases short and J 2 bases short, with 12 bases between. Looked up from germline, CDR1 is MGHRA and CDR2 is YSYEKL. CDR3 protein: CASSPLDSPGNTIYF. CDR3 DNA: TGCGCCAGCAGCCCTCTGGACAGTCCTGGAAACACCATATATTTT.

This clonotype turned up a few times. The chain links TRBV7-2 to TRBJ2-7; possibly TRBD2 for D (5 bases). Trimming took off 6 bases at V and 2 bases at J, with 14 bases between the two ends. The germline CDR1 and CDR2 sequences are SGHTA and FQGNSA. The CDR3 runs 14 residues. This CDR3 reads CASRPDWGPYEQYF. The CDR3 DNA sequence: TGTGCCAGCAGGCCGGACTGGGGTCCCTACGAGCAGTACTTC.

In DNA form, the CDR3 reads TGTGCCAGCAGTGTTGAGCGGAACACCGGGGAGCTGTTTTTT. As protein: CASSVERNTGELFF. J is TRBJ2-2 and V is TRBV2; D remains unclear. From germline, CDR1 is SNHLY and CDR2 FYNNEI. The V end lost 4 bases, the J end lost 1 base, and 7 bases lay between the germline ends. There are 14 residues in the CDR3.

V gene TRBV4-3 combines with J gene TRBJ2-3, with D maybe TRBD2 (6 bases). Trimming took 6 bases from V and 2 from J, leaving 18 bases between them. Germline values: CDR1 LGHNA, CDR2 YSLEER. CDR3 length: 16 amino acids. CDR3 sequence (DNA): TGCGCCAGCAGTCGGGACTGGCTTTCTTCCACAGATACGCAGTATTTT. It codes for CASSRDWLSSTDTQYF.

This clonotype turned up a few times. This chain connects TRBV20-1 to TRBJ1-5, with D possibly being TRBD1 (5 bases). Germline CDR1 is DFQATT and CDR2 is SNEGSKA (reference sequence). Trimming left V 5 bases short and J 4 bases short, with 9 bases between. The CDR3 contains 12 residues. For the CDR3, the DNA is TGCAGTGCTGACCAGGGAAATCAGCCCCAGCATTTT. The encoded protein is CSADQGNQPQHF.

This clonotype was observed at least ten times. The chain employs TRBV6-6 and TRBJ1-2; maybe TRBD1 (5 bases). Between the trimmed V and J ends, which lost 0 bases and 7 bases, there was a span of 15 bases. This CDR3 is 15 amino acids long. Germline CDR1 is MNHNY and CDR2 is SVGAGI (reference sequence). The CDR3 nucleotides read TGTGCCAGCAGTTACTCGGACGGGGCCCTAGTTGGCTACACCTTC. It codes for CASSYSDGALVGYTF.

V and J are TRBV3-1 and TRBJ1-6; D unclear. V lost 0 bases to trimming and J lost 10 bases, with 7 bases between them. CDR3 length equals 13 residues. Germline V gene data show CDR1 as LGHDT and CDR2 as YNNKEL (reference sequence). CDR3 coding DNA: TGTGCCAGCAGCCAAGAATCTAGATCACCCCTCCACTTT. It encodes CASSQESRSPLHF.

In its sample, this clonotype was seen once. This rearrangement joins TRBV28 to TRBJ2-7; 13 nucleotides line up with TRBD2. This CDR3 contains 16 residues. Germline V gene data show CDR1 as MDHEN and CDR2 as SYDVKM. J gave up 3 bases and V 5 bases, and 7 bases lay outside the gene matches. This chain's CDR3 is CASSPGTSGIHYEQYF. CDR3 bases: TGTGCCAGCAGTCCGGGGACTAGCGGGATACACTACGAGCAGTACTTC.

This clonotype was picked up a small number of times. The CDR3 region has the DNA TGTGCCAGCAGTTTATCGGGCTGGAGCTCCTACGAGCAGTACTTC. Protein: CASSLSGWSSYEQYF. V and J are TRBV28 and TRBJ2-7; no reliable D call. The V end was cut by 1 base, the J end by 0 bases, with 10 bases between. CDR1 is MDHEN, CDR2 SYDVKM, per germline. This CDR3 is 15 amino acids long.

This clonotype was counted between two and nine times. The V gene is TRBV6-1, the J gene TRBJ2-2; D unresolved. In germline, CDR1 is MNHNS, CDR2 SASEGT. Trimming cost V 2 bases and J 8 bases, with 9 bases left between them. This CDR3 comprises 13 residues. The CDR3 DNA follows: TGTGCCAGCAGTGAAATACCCCAAGGGGAGCTGTTTTTT. Amino acid sequence: CASSEIPQGELFF.

The chain is built from TRBV20-1 and TRBJ1-1; D might be TRBD1 (6 bases). Germline V gene data show CDR1 as DFQATT and CDR2 as SNEGSKA (reference sequence). Trimming took 0 bases from V and 1 from J, leaving 9 bases between them. CDR3 length: 14 amino acids. The CDR3 here is CSARDPGQNTEAFF. In DNA, the CDR3 is TGCAGTGCTAGAGATCCGGGACAGAACACTGAAGCTTTCTTT.

Ten or more counts support this clonotype. The chain couples TRBV19 to TRBJ2-5; maybe TRBD1 (6 bases). CDR1 is LNHDA, CDR2 SQIVND, per germline (reference sequence). Trimming shortened V by 5 bases and J by 2 bases, and 9 bases separated the two germline ends. The CDR3 has 13 amino acids. The CDR3 loop reads CASSLGQQETQYF. For the CDR3, the DNA is TGTGCCAGTAGTCTTGGACAGCAAGAGACCCAGTACTTC.

This clonotype has only a few counts. V is TRBV6-6 and J is TRBJ1-5; no reliable D call. CDR3 size: 12 residues. The germline V and J ends were trimmed by 3 bases and 8 bases, with 8 bases remaining between them. The germline V gene encodes CDR1 MNHNY and CDR2 SVGAGI (reference sequence). The CDR3 DNA follows: TGTGCCAGCAGTTATACTGTCGAGCCCCAGCATTTT. Its translation is CASSYTVEPQHF.

This clonotype was detected many times. V is TRBV20-1 and J is TRBJ2-7, with 7 bases fitting TRBD2. The ends lost 5 bases at V and 5 bases at J; junction bases unmatched: 6. Germline loops: CDR1 DFQATT, CDR2 SNEGSKA (reference sequence). This CDR3 is 12 amino acids long. CDR3 nucleotide sequence: TGCAGTGCTCCCAGCGGGGCCGACGAGCAGTACTTC. Translating gives CSAPSGADEQYF.

The J gene is TRBJ2-3, the V gene TRBV7-9; 10 nucleotides line up with TRBD2. Looked up from germline, CDR1 is SEHNR and CDR2 is FQNEAQ (reference sequence). The V gene end was trimmed by 5 bases and the J gene end by 4 bases; junction bases not matched to a gene: 12. The CDR3 loop spans 17 amino acids. The CDR3 here is CASSLTNPLAGADTQYF. In nucleotides, the CDR3 is TGTGCCAGCAGCCTAACCAACCCCCTAGCGGGAGCAGATACGCAGTATTTT.

The chain links TRBV5-1 to TRBJ2-5; weak D call: TRBD1 (6 bases). The V end lost 0 bases, the J end lost 3 bases, and 6 bases lay between the germline ends. The CDR3 is 13 residues long. Germline CDR1 SGHRS, CDR2 YFSETQ. CDR3 sequence reads: CASSLGQEETQYF. The CDR3 DNA reads TGCGCCAGCAGCTTGGGACAGGAAGAGACCCAGTACTTC.

The CDR3 region is CASSVTGRPTEAFF. The CDR3 nucleotides are TGTGCCAGCAGTGTGACAGGGAGACCCACTGAAGCTTTCTTT. The rearrangement joins TRBV6-5 to TRBJ1-1; 7 bases agree with TRBD1. The V gene end was trimmed by 5 bases and the J gene end by 4 bases; junction bases not matched to a gene: 7. Germline assignment: CDR1 MNHEY and CDR2 SVGAGI. CDR3 length: 14 amino acids.

This clonotype came up many times. This chain links TRBV20-1 with TRBJ2-1; tentatively, D is TRBD2 (5 bases). The CDR3 has 12 residues. The germline V and J ends were trimmed by 7 bases and 6 bases, with 13 bases remaining between them. Germline V gene sequence: CDR1 DFQATT, CDR2 SNEGSKA (reference sequence). CDR3 DNA sequence: TGCAGTGAAAGGACTTTCTCCAATGAGCAGTTCTTC. As protein: CSERTFSNEQFF.

This clonotype was observed at least ten times. The chain combines TRBV13 with TRBJ2-6; no definite D call. CDR1 is PRHDT, CDR2 FYEKMQ, per germline (reference sequence). V dropped 2 bases and J dropped 7 bases, with 12 bases sitting between them. The CDR3 extends over 15 amino acids. CDR3 in amino acids: CASSLISDGANVLTF. CDR3 DNA sequence: TGTGCCAGCAGCTTAATCAGTGACGGCGCCAACGTCCTGACTTTC.

This clonotype was seen repeatedly, ten times or more. The genes are TRBV29-1 and TRBJ2-1; 7 bases are shared with TRBD2. The V and J ends lost 4 bases and 6 bases, in that order; junction bases with no gene match: 6. The germline V gene encodes CDR1 SQVTM and CDR2 ANQGSEA. CDR3 size: 13 residues. The CDR3 reads CSVAVAGANEQFF. DNA of the CDR3: TGCAGCGTTGCGGTCGCGGGAGCCAATGAGCAGTTCTTC.

The chain recombines TRBV27 with TRBJ2-3; 9 bases match TRBD2. The CDR3 is 16 residues long. Unmatched junction bases numbered 6, after V lost 4 bases and J lost 1 base. Looked up from germline, CDR1 is MNHEY and CDR2 is SMNVEV (reference sequence). CDR3 nucleotide sequence: TGTGCCAGCAGTTCTTTCGGCGGGAGGGGCACAGATACGCAGTATTTT. Residues: CASSSFGGRGTDTQYF.

This clonotype turned up a few times. The rearrangement links TRBV20-1 to TRBJ1-4; D may be TRBD1 (6 bases). This CDR3 has 15 residues. In germline, CDR1 is DFQATT, CDR2 SNEGSKA (reference sequence). Trimming removed 0 bases at V and 2 bases at J, with 10 bases between. CDR3 DNA sequence: TGCAGTGCTAGAGATTCGGGGGGCACTAATGAAAAACTGTTTTTT. It is translated as CSARDSGGTNEKLFF.

This sequence joins TRBV28 and TRBJ2-1; unclear D gene. Trimming shortened V by 10 bases and J by 6 bases, and 10 bases separated the two germline ends. In germline, CDR1 is MDHEN, CDR2 SYDVKM. The CDR3 loop spans 11 amino acids. The CDR3 nucleotides read TGTGCCATCTCCGGATCCAATGAGCAGTTCTTC. Encoded protein: CAISGSNEQFF. Drawing the rest from reference TRBV28 and TRBJ2-1, the complete variable domain is DVKVTQSSRYLVKRTGEKVFLECVQDMDHENMFWYRQDPGLGLRLIYFSYDVKMKEKGDIPEGYSVSREKKERFSLILESASTNQTSMYLCAISGSNEQFFGPGTRLTVL.

This clonotype was counted a few times. The V and J genes are TRBV21-1 and TRBJ2-3. TRBV21-1 is marked as a pseudogene. The CDR3 spans 12 residues. CDR3 nucleotides: TGTGCCACTCGGGCTAGCACAGATACGCAGTATTTT. Encoded protein: CATRASTDTQYF.